This entry lists 27 T cell receptor beta chains sequenced from one sample in a study of Ad26.COV2.S vaccination and SARS-CoV-2 variants. The treatment was: over 15 received Ad26.COV2.S at low or high dose, single or two shots; several received placebo; per-sample allocation not given. Sampling happened 63 days after the first vaccine or placebo injection. The assay was immunoSEQ multiplex PCR, and TCRdb's table has in-frame clones only and misses some. Of 350,000 to 450,000 clones in the sample, about four fifths are singletons; the top ten hold around 7.4%. Sequenced material: peripheral blood, taken in a trial of Ad26.COV2.S vaccine versus placebo. These receptors all stem from a person aged 18-65 years who received the Ad26.COV2.S COVID-19 vaccine or a placebo.

The chain is built from TRBV2 and TRBJ1-5, with 7 nucleotides matching TRBD1. Germline lookup yields CDR1 SNHLY and CDR2 FYNNEI. This CDR3 has 15 residues. V gave up 6 bases and J gave up 1 base; unmatched junction bases: 6. The CDR3 here is CASSRDRQSNQPQHF. In nucleotides, the CDR3 is TGTGCCAGCAGCCGGGACAGACAAAGCAATCAGCCCCAGCATTTT.

The chain carries TRBV3-1 (or the pseudogene TRBV3-2) and TRBJ1-4; D not certain. The V end was cut by 4 bases, the J end by 8 bases, with 8 bases between. The CDR3 sequence is 12 residues long. Germline V CDR1 and CDR2: LGHDT, YNNKEL (reference sequence). The chain's CDR3 is CASSLYGEKLFF. In DNA form, the CDR3 reads TGTGCCAGCAGCCTATATGGGGAAAAACTGTTTTTT.

This sequence joins TRBV14 and TRBJ2-1; D is unclear. The germline V gene encodes CDR1 SGHDN and CDR2 FVKESK. The CDR3 extends over 12 amino acids. V was clipped by 5 bases and J by 6 bases, with 8 bases between them. CDR3 DNA sequence: TGTGCCAGCAGCGGGGATGCCAATGAGCAGTTCTTC. The encoded protein is CASSGDANEQFF.

V gene TRBV5-5 combines with J gene TRBJ1-1; a possible D gene is TRBD1 (5 bases). Germline V gene lookup returns CDR1 SGHKS and CDR2 YYEKEE (reference sequence). V lost 1 base, J lost 4 bases, and 14 bases lay in between. The CDR3 runs 15 residues. The CDR3, as DNA: TGTGCCAGCAGCTTGAGGGGCCGGGCTTTCACTGAAGCTTTCTTT. It encodes CASSLRGRAFTEAFF. The full variable domain, completed using reference TRBV5-5 and TRBJ1-1, is DAGVTQSPTHLIKTRGQQVTLRCSPISGHKSVSWYQQVLGQGPQFIFQYYEKEERGRGNFPDRFSARQFPNYSSELNVNALLLGDSALYLCASSLRGRAFTEAFFGQGTRLTVV.

This chain links TRBV19 with TRBJ1-4, with unresolved D. The V gene lost 5 bases and the J gene lost 10 bases, with 11 bases spanning the gap. This CDR3 comprises 12 residues. The germline V gene encodes CDR1 LNHDA and CDR2 SQIVND (reference sequence). The CDR3 loop is CASSFAGGKLFF. The CDR3 nucleotides are TGTGCCAGTAGTTTTGCCGGCGGAAAACTGTTTTTT.

The rearrangement links TRBV29-1 to TRBJ2-7; possible D gene TRBD2, 5 bases. Trimming removed 7 bases at V and 7 bases at J, with 17 bases between. Germline V gives CDR1 SQVTM, CDR2 ANQGSEA. The CDR3 has 12 residues. The CDR3 nucleotides read TGCAGCGGAGGCGAGGGATGGAAGGAGCAGTACTTC. This gives the protein CSGGEGWKEQYF.

The rearrangement uses TRBV13 and TRBJ1-2; D is unclear. Germline V gene data show CDR1 as PRHDT and CDR2 as FYEKMQ (reference sequence). With 2 bases removed from V and 7 bases from J, the gap between germline ends came to 14 bases. The CDR3 runs to 14 residues. The chain's CDR3 is CASSLFEAPVGYTF. CDR3 coding DNA: TGTGCCAGCAGCTTATTTGAGGCACCTGTTGGCTACACCTTC.

The chain couples TRBV5-1 to TRBJ2-3; TRBD1 might be the D (5 bases). Germline CDR1 reads SGHRS; CDR2 reads YFSETQ. The length of the CDR3 is 14 residues. The ends were cut back, 4 bases at V and 4 bases at J, with 13 bases in the middle. CDR3 nucleotides: TGCGCCAGCAGCCTCACGGAAGGGGCAGATACGCAGTATTTT. The encoded protein is CASSLTEGADTQYF.

This clone was counted a single time. The chain recombines TRBV6-5 with TRBJ2-7, with 9 bases fitting TRBD1. V gave up 7 bases and J gave up 2 bases; unmatched junction bases: 3. CDR3 length: 13 amino acids. The germline V gene has CDR1 MNHEY and CDR2 SVGAGI. For the CDR3, the DNA is TGTGCCAGCACCGGACAGGGGACCTACGAGCAGTACTTC. This sequence encodes CASTGQGTYEQYF.

The rearrangement uses TRBV24-1 and TRBJ2-7; 8 bases map to TRBD1. The germline gives CDR1 KGHDR, CDR2 SFDVKD. V lost 3 bases, J lost 6 bases, and 9 bases stayed unmatched. The CDR3 contains 15 residues. CDR3 residues: CATSDIRTGSREQYF. The CDR3 DNA is TGTGCCACCAGTGATATCCGGACAGGGAGCCGCGAGCAGTACTTC.

The V gene is TRBV12-3 or TRBV12-4, the J gene TRBJ2-2; a weak D match, TRBD1 (6 bases). This CDR3 spans 13 amino acids. V was pared by 4 bases and J by 5 bases, with 8 bases between. The CDR3 is CASSSGQTGELFF. CDR3 coding DNA: TGTGCCAGCAGTTCCGGACAGACCGGGGAGCTGTTTTTT.

This clone occurred a few times. J is TRBJ1-6 and V is TRBV6-2 or TRBV6-3; the D gene is possibly TRBD1 (5 bases). The CDR3 length is 16 residues. CDR1 is MNHEY, CDR2 SVGEGT, per germline. V was shortened by 5 bases and J by 3 bases, with 14 bases between the two germline ends. CDR3 nucleotide sequence: TGTGCCAGCAGTACAAGACAGCGGTTCTATAATTCACCCCTCCACTTT. It specifies CASSTRQRFYNSPLHF.

The rearrangement joins TRBV14 to TRBJ2-1, with D hard to call. Germline CDR1 SGHDN, CDR2 FVKESK. The V end lost 5 bases, the J end lost 5 bases, and 7 bases lay between the germline ends. This CDR3 comprises 12 residues. CDR3 DNA: TGTGCCAGCAGCGCCCTCAACAATGAGCAGTTCTTC. It encodes CASSALNNEQFF.

The rearrangement uses TRBV4-2 and TRBJ2-3; D call uncertain. The CDR3 runs to 16 residues. Per germline, CDR1 LGHNA and CDR2 YNFKEQ. V was pared by 1 base and J by 1 base, with 12 bases between. The CDR3 DNA sequence: TGTGCCAGCAGCCAAGGCCCTTTTCGTGGCACAGATACGCAGTATTTT. Amino acids: CASSQGPFRGTDTQYF.

This clone has just one count. The rearrangement links TRBV7-3 to TRBJ2-2, with no clear D. CDR3 length: 12 residues. The germline V and J ends were trimmed by 8 bases and 5 bases, with 9 bases remaining between them. Germline CDR1 is SGHTA and CDR2 is FQGTGA. The CDR3 is CASGPHTGELFF. CDR3 DNA sequence: TGTGCCAGCGGCCCGCATACCGGGGAGCTGTTTTTT.

This chain uses TRBV19 with TRBJ1-1; D remains unclear. CDR3 length: 11 residues. V was shortened by 5 bases and J by 7 bases, with 8 bases between the two germline ends. Looked up from germline, CDR1 is LNHDA and CDR2 is SQIVND (reference sequence). The CDR3 loop is CASSPNGEAFF. CDR3 nucleotide sequence: TGTGCCAGTAGTCCCAACGGTGAAGCTTTCTTT.

This chain connects TRBV5-6 to TRBJ1-5; D is uncertain. Looked up from germline, CDR1 is SGHDT and CDR2 is YYEEEE. CDR3 length equals 16 residues. Between the trimmed V and J ends, which lost 0 bases and 4 bases, there was a span of 14 bases. For the CDR3, the DNA is TGTGCCAGCAGCTTGGGGGTTACCCCGCGGAATCAGCCCCAGCATTTT. It yields the protein CASSLGVTPRNQPQHF.

The chain combines TRBV29-1 with TRBJ2-7; TRBD1 matches 7 bases. Germline CDR1 and CDR2: SQVTM and ANQGSEA. There are 14 residues in the CDR3. V shed 0 bases and J 3 bases; nucleotides not matched to a gene: 5. This CDR3 is CSVEDGAGGYEQYF. For the CDR3, the DNA is TGCAGCGTTGAAGATGGGGCAGGGGGCTACGAGCAGTACTTC.

The V gene is TRBV5-5, the J gene TRBJ2-7; 9 bases align to TRBD1. Trimming removed 2 bases from V and 3 bases from J; junction bases left unmatched: 6. The CDR3 covers 15 residues. Germline V lookup: CDR1 SGHKS, CDR2 YYEKEE (reference sequence). CDR3 region: CASSLAGTGLYEQYF. CDR3 nucleotide sequence: TGTGCCAGCAGCTTAGCTGGGACAGGGCTCTACGAGCAGTACTTC.

The rearrangement joins TRBV29-1 to TRBJ2-3; D unclear. This CDR3 is built from 15 residues. V was trimmed by 6 bases and J by 4 bases, leaving 20 bases between them. CDR1 is SQVTM and CDR2 is ANQGSEA in the germline V gene. This CDR3 is CSVQGSPMAPDTQYF. The DNA of the CDR3 is TGCAGCGTCCAAGGGTCACCTATGGCCCCAGATACGCAGTATTTT.

The V gene is TRBV5-1, the J gene TRBJ2-3; 13 bases are a match to TRBD2. Trimming at V came to 4 bases and at J to 0 bases, leaving 8 bases not matched to a gene. Germline V CDR1 and CDR2: SGHRS, YFSETQ. This CDR3 is built from 18 residues. This chain's CDR3 is CASSPGLAGEVSTDTQYF. For the CDR3, the DNA is TGCGCCAGCAGCCCCGGACTAGCGGGGGAGGTAAGCACAGATACGCAGTATTTT.

V usage is TRBV11-2 and J usage is TRBJ1-2; D not certain. The germline gives CDR1 SGHAT, CDR2 FQNNGV. CDR3 length equals 13 residues. Trimming left V 4 bases short and J 2 bases short, with 8 bases between. The chain's CDR3 is CASSSDPNYGYTF. For the CDR3, the DNA is TGTGCCAGCAGCTCAGACCCGAACTATGGCTACACCTTC.

The DNA for the CDR3 is TGTGCCAGCAGCTGGGAGCGGCACCTAGGGACCGGGGAGCTGTTTTTT. Residues: CASSWERHLGTGELFF. The chain joins TRBV7-9 to TRBJ2-2; possible D gene TRBD2, 5 bases. Trimming took 4 bases from V and 5 from J, leaving 17 bases between them. The germline V gene encodes CDR1 SEHNR and CDR2 FQNEAQ (reference sequence). The CDR3 is 16 amino acids.

The gene calls are TRBV6-4 and TRBJ2-1, with 8 bases fitting TRBD1. From germline, CDR1 is MRHNA and CDR2 SNTAGT. This CDR3 spans 15 amino acids. Trimming at V came to 5 bases and at J to 5 bases, leaving 8 bases not matched to a gene. Here the CDR3 DNA reads TGTGCCAGCAGTTTGCGGACAGGGCCCGACAATGAGCAGTTCTTC. The encoded protein is CASSLRTGPDNEQFF.

This clone was recorded once. The chain links TRBV19 to TRBJ1-4; 8 nucleotides align to TRBD1. The V and J ends lost 6 bases and 8 bases, in that order; junction bases with no gene match: 5. This CDR3 region has 13 residues. Per germline, CDR1 LNHDA and CDR2 SQIVND (reference sequence). CDR3 amino acids: CASRDRGGEKLFF. The CDR3 DNA is TGTGCCAGTAGAGACAGGGGTGGCGAAAAACTGTTTTTT.

The chain couples TRBV27 to TRBJ2-3; 7 bases line up with TRBD2. The CDR3 is 14 residues long. V was pared by 5 bases and J by 1 base, with 3 bases of the junction left unmatched. CDR1 and CDR2 from the germline V gene are MNHEY and SMNVEV (reference sequence). Written as DNA, the CDR3 is TGTGCCAGCAGTCTGGGAGGGGGCACAGATACGCAGTATTTT. Its translation: CASSLGGGTDTQYF.

V and J are TRBV7-9 and TRBJ2-1; D may be TRBD2 (5 bases). Germline loops: CDR1 SEHNR, CDR2 FQNEAQ (reference sequence). Between the trimmed V and J ends, which lost 1 base and 9 bases, there was a span of 10 bases. The CDR3 consists of 13 residues. The CDR3: CASSLVNGIEQFF. The DNA for the CDR3 is TGTGCCAGCAGCTTAGTGAACGGGATTGAGCAGTTCTTC.